This T cell receptor beta chain was retrieved from a study of shared clonotypes between healthy human individuals. Libraries were prepared by immunoSEQ multiplex PCR; TCRdb keeps only in-frame clonotypes and omits some of them. The sample gives about 520,000 clones, roughly 95% of which show up once; about 0.06% is in the top ten. Trimming removed 5 bases from V and 0 bases from J; junction bases left unmatched: 0. There are 15 residues in the CDR3. CDR1 and CDR2 (germline): SGHNT, YENEEA. The clonotype originates from a young woman in good health. V gene TRBV11-3 combines with J gene TRBJ2-1; 11 nucleotides match TRBD2. Input material: naive CD4+ T cells sorted from blood. Subset of the sample: CD45RA+ positively selected. This chain's CDR3 is CASSTSGSSYNEQFF. For the CDR3, the DNA is TGTGCCAGCAGCACTAGCGGGAGCTCCTACAATGAGCAGTTCTTC.